The table lists the clone carrying this TCR beta chain with a few counts. TCRdb re-derived calls from the RT-PCR reads in MiXCR, one entry per CDR3 protein. This sample has a few hundred thousand distinct CDR3 sequences, with 12% to 15% found just once. Trimming removed 0 bases from V and 6 bases from J, with 11 bases in between. In germline, CDR1 is LGHDT, CDR2 YNNKEL (reference sequence). The CDR3 consists of 14 residues. This record belongs to a study of patients and donors after allogeneic stem cell transplantation. The sample taken for sequencing was blood, either unsorted or a sorted T cell fraction (not recorded which). The chain recombines TRBV3-1 with TRBJ1-1; D is possibly TRBD1 (6 bases). The clonotype was recovered from a human donor who was either an allogeneic HSCT recipient or a stem cell or donor lymphocyte infusion donor (not recorded which). It is not recorded whose cells these are; they may come from a transplant donor. This CDR3 is CASSQDWAGAEAFF. The CDR3 region has the DNA TGTGCCAGCAGCCAAGACTGGGCAGGGGCTGAAGCTTTCTTT.